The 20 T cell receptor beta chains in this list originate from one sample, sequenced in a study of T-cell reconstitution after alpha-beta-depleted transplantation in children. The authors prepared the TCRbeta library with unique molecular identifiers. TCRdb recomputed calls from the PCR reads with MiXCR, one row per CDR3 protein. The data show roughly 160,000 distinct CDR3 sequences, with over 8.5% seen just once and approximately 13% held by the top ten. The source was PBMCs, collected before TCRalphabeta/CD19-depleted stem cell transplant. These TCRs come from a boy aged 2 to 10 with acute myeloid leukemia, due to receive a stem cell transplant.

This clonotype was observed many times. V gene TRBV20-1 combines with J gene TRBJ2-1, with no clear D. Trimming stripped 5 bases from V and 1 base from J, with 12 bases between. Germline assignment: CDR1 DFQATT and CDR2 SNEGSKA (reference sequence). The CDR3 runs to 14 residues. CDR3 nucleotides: TGCAGTGCTCACATCTTAATTTCCTACAATGAGCAGTTCTTC. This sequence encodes CSAHILISYNEQFF.

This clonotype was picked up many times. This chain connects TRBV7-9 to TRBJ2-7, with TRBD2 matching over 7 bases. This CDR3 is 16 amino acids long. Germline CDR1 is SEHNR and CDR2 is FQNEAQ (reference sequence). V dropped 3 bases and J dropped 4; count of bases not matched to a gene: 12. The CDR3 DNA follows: TGTGCCAGCAGCTTCCCTTTGGCGGGAGACGCTTACGAGCAGTACTTC. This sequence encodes CASSFPLAGDAYEQYF.

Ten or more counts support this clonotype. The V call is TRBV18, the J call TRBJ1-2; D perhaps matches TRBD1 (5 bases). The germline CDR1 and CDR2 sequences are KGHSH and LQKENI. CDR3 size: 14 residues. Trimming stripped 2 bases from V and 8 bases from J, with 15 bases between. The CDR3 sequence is CASSPTEGDGGYTF. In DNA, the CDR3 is TGTGCCAGCTCACCAACAGAAGGGGACGGAGGCTACACCTTC.

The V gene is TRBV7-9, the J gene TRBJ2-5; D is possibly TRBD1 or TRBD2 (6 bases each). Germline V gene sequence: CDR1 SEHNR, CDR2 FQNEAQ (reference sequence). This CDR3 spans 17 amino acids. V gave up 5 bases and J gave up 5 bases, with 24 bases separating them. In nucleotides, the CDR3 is TGTGCCAGCAGCCATGGGGAGGACAGTCGATTTCCGGAGACCCAGTACTTC. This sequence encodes CASSHGEDSRFPETQYF.

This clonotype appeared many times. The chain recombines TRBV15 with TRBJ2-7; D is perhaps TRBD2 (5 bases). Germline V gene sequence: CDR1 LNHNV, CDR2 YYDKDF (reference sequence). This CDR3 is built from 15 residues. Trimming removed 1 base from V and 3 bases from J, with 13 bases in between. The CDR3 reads CATSRAGPSLYEQYF. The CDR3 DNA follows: TGTGCCACCAGCAGAGCAGGTCCTAGCCTCTACGAGCAGTACTTC. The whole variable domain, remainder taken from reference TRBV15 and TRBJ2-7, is DAMVIQNPRYQVTQFGKPVTLSCSQTLNHNVMYWYQQKSSQAPKLLFHYYDKDFNNEADTPDNFQSRRPNTSFCFLDIRSPGLGDTAMYLCATSRAGPSLYEQYFGPGTRLTVT.

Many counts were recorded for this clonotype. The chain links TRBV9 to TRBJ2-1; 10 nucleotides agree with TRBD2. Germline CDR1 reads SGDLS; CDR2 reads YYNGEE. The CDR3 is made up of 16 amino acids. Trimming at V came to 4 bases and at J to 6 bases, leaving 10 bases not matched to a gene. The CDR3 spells CASSQEEREGRNEQFF. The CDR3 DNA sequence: TGTGCCAGCAGCCAGGAGGAGCGGGAGGGCCGCAATGAGCAGTTCTTC. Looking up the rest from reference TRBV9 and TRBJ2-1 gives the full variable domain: DSGVTQTPKHLITATGQRVTLRCSPRSGDLSVYWYQQSLDQGLQFLIQYYNGEERAKGNILERFSAQQFPDLHSELNLSSLELGDSALYFCASSQEEREGRNEQFFGPGTRLTVL.

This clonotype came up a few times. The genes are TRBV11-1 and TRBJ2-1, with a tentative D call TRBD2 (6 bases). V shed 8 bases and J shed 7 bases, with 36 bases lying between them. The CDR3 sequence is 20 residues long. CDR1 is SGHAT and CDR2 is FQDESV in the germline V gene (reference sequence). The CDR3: CASSDPLVEEGRFDRNEQFF. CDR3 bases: TGTGCCAGCTCGGACCCCTTAGTGGAGGAGGGAAGATTTGATCGGAATGAGCAGTTCTTC.

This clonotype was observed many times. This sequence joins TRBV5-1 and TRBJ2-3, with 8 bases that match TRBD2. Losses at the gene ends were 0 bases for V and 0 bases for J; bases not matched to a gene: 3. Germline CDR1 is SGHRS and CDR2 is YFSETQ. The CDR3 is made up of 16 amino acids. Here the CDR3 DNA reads TGCGCCAGCAGCTTGGGGACTAGCCGAAGCACAGATACGCAGTATTTT. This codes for CASSLGTSRSTDTQYF. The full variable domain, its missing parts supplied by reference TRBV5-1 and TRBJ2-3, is KAGVTQTPRYLIKTRGQQVTLSCSPISGHRSVSWYQQTPGQGLQFLFEYFSETQRNKGNFPGRFSGRQFSNSRSEMNVSTLELGDSALYLCASSLGTSRSTDTQYFGPGTRLTVL.

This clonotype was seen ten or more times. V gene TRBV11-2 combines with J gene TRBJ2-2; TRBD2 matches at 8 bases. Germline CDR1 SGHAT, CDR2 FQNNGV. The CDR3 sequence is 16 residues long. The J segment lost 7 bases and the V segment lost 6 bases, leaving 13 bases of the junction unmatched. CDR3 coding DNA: TGTGCCAGCAGGGAAGGACGGGGGGGCTATCTCGGGGAGCTGTTTTTT. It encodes CASREGRGGYLGELFF.

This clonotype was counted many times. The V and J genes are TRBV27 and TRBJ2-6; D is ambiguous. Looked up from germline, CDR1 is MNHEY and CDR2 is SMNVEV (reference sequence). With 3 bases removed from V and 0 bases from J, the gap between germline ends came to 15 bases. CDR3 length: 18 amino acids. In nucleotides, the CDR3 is TGTGCCAGCAGTTTTCGGTCTCCAGCGCACTCTGGGGCCAACGTCCTGACTTTC. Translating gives CASSFRSPAHSGANVLTF.

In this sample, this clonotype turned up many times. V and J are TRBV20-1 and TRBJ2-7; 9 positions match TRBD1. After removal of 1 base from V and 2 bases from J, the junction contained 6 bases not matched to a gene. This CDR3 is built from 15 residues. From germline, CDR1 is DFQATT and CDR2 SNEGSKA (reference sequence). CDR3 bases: TGCAGTGCTAGAGTCGAGGGGACAGGGACCTACGAGCAGTACTTC. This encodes CSARVEGTGTYEQYF.

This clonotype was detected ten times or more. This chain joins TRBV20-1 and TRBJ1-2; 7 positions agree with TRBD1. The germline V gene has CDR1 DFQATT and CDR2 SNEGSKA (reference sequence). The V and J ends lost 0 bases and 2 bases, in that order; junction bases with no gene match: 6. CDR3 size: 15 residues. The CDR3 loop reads CSARERGRGNYGYTF. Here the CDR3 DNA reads TGCAGTGCTAGAGAGAGGGGGCGAGGAAACTATGGCTACACCTTC.

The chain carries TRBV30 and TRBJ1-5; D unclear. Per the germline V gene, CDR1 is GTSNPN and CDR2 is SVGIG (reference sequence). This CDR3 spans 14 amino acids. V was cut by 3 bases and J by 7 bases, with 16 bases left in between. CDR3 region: CAWRSVFSDQPQHF. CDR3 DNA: TGTGCCTGGAGGTCAGTCTTTTCCGACCAGCCCCAGCATTTT.

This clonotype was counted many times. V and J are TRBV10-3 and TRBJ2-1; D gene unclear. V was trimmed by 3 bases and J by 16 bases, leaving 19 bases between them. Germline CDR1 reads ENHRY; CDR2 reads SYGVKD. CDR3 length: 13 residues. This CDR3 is CAISDSSRPSYFF. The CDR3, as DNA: TGTGCCATCAGTGACTCGTCCCGCCCGAGCTATTTCTTC.

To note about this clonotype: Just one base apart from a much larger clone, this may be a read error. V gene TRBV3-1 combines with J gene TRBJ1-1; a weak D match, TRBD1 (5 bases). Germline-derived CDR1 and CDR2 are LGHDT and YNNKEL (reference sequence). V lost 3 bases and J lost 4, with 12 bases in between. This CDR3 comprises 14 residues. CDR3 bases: TGTGCCAGCAGCCATTCGGGGGGAGGCACTGAAGCTTTCTTT. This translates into CASSHSGGGTEAFF.

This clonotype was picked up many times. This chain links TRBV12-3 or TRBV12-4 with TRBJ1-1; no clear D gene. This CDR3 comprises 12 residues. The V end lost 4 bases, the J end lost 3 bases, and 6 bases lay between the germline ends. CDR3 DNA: TGTGCCAGCAGTTCCACGGACACTGAAGCTTTCTTT. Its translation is CASSSTDTEAFF.

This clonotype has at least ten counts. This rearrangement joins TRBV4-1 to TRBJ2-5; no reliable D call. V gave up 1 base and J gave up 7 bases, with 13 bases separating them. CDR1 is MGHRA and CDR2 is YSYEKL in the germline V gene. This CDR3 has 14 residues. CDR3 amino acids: CASSQGDSWATQYF. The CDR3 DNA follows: TGCGCCAGCAGCCAAGGCGACTCCTGGGCGACCCAGTACTTC.

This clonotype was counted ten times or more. The CDR3 spells CASSATGGNTEAFF. In DNA, the CDR3 is TGTGCCAGCAGTGCCACAGGGGGAAACACTGAAGCTTTCTTT. The gene calls are TRBV6-1 and TRBJ1-1; 8 bases fit TRBD1. The CDR3 has 14 amino acids. Germline V gene sequence: CDR1 MNHNS, CDR2 SASEGT. J lost 2 bases, V lost 4 bases, and 3 bases had no gene match.

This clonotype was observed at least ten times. CDR3 in amino acids: CSATRVGFNEQFF. CDR3 nucleotides: TGCAGTGCTACCCGGGTGGGGTTCAATGAGCAGTTCTTC. The chain links TRBV20-1 to TRBJ2-1; D gene ambiguous. V lost 4 bases, J lost 6 bases, and 13 bases lay in between. Germline assignment: CDR1 DFQATT and CDR2 SNEGSKA (reference sequence). The CDR3 extends over 13 amino acids.

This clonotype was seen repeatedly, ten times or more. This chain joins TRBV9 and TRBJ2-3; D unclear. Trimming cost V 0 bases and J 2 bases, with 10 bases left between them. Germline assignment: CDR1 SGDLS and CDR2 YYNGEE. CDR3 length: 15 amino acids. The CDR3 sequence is CASSVVGRITDTQYF. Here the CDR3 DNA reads TGTGCCAGCAGCGTAGTAGGTAGGATCACAGATACGCAGTATTTT.